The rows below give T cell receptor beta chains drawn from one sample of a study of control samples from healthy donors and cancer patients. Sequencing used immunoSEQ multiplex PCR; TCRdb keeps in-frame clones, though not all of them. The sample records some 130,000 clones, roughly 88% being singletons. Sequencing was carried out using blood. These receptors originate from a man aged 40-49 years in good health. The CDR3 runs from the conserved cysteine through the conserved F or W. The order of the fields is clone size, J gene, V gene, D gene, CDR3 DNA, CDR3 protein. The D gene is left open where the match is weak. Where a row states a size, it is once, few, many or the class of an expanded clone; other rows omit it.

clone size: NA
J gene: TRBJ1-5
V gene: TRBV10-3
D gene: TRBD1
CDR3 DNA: TGTGCCATCAGCACGGGACAGGGGAGCAATCAGCCCCAGCATTTT
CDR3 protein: CAISTGQGSNQPQHF

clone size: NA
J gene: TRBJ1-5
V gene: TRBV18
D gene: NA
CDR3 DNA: TGTGCCAGCTCACTCAAAAGCAATCAGCCCCAGCATTTT
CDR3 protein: CASSLKSNQPQHF

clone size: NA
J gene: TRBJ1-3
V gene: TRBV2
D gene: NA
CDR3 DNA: TGTGCCAGCAGTGTCAGGGGCTCTGGAAACACCATATATTTT
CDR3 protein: CASSVRGSGNTIYF

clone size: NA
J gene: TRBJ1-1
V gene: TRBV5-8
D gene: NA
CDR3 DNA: TGTGCCAGCAGCTCTCGAGGGCAGGCAGGTACTGAAGCTTTCTTT
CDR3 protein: CASSSRGQAGTEAFF

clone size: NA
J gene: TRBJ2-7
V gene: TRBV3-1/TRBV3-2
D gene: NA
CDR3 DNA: TGTGCCAGCAGCCAAGATACCAGGGAATGGCCCTACGAGCAGTACTTC
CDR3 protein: CASSQDTREWPYEQYF

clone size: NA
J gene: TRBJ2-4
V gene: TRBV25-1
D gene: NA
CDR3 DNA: TGTGCCACCACCGGACAGCTCAAAAACATTCAGTACTTC
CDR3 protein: CATTGQLKNIQYF

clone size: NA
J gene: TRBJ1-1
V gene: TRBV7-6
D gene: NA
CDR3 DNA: TGTGCCAGCAGCTTAGCAGGCCAGATGAACACTGAAGCTTTCTTT
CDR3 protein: CASSLAGQMNTEAFF

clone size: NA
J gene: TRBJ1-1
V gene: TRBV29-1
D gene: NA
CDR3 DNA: TGCAGCGTTCAGGAGGGCAGGATGAACACTGAAGCTTTCTTT
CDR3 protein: CSVQEGRMNTEAFF

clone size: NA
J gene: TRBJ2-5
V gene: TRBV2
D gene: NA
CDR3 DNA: TGTGCCAGCAAAGGGGGTGGGGAGACCCAGTACTTC
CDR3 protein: CASKGGGETQYF

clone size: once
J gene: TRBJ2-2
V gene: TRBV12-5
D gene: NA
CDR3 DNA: TGTGCTAGTGGTCCCAACCCACCGGGGAGTACGGGCACCGGGGAGCTGTTTTTT
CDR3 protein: CASGPNPPGSTGTGELFF